The clone carrying this TCR beta chain was recorded many times. Amplification yielded TCR beta CDR3 regions, with RNA transcripts as the source. The HTBI primer set was used in a first-round RT-PCR of the TCR CDR3. TCRdb reanalysed the multiplex PCR reads using MiXCR and keeps one entry per CDR3 protein. The table lists 700,000 or so distinct CDR3 sequences, about 15% of them singletons. The CDR3 loop spans 16 amino acids. Germline CDR1 is MNHEY and CDR2 is SVGEGT. Trimming cost V 0 bases and J 11 bases; bases outside gene matches: 14. This entry is derived from a study of T cells in Graves' hyperthyroidism and ophthalmopathy. Turning to the study itself: At the time of initial diagnosis and before any treatment, peripheral blood was collected.

The source material was blood. The V call is TRBV6-2 or TRBV6-3, the J call TRBJ1-1; 8 nucleotides align to TRBD1. This TCR derives from a woman in her forties or fifties with Graves' ophthalmopathy. The CDR3 DNA reads as TGTGCCAGCAGTTACTCCGACCGGGACAGGAGCTTGGGGGCTTTCTTT. Translation: CASSYSDRDRSLGAFF.